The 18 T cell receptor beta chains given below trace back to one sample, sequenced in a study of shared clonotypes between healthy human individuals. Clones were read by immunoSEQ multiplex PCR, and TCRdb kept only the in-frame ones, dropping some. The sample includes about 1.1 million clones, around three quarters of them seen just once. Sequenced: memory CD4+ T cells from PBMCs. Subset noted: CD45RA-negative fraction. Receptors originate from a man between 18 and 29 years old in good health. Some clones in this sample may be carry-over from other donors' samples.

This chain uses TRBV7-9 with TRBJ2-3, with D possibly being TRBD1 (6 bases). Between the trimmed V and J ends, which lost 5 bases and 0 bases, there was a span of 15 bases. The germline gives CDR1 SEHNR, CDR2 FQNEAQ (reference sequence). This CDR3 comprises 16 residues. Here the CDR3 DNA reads TGTGCCAGCAGCCCCCGGACAGAGCAAAGCACAGATACGCAGTATTTT. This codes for CASSPRTEQSTDTQYF.

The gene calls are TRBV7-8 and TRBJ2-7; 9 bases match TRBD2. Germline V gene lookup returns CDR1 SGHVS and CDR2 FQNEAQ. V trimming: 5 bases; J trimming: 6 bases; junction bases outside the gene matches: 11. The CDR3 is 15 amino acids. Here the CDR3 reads CASSPRREGSGEQYF. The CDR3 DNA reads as TGTGCCAGCAGCCCCCGGCGGGAGGGTTCGGGCGAGCAGTACTTC.

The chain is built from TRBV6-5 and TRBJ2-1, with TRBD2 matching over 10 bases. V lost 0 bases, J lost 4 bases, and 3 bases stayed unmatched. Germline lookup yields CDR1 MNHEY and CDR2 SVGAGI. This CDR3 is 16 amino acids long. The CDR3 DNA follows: TGTGCCAGCAGTTACTCGGGACTAGCGAATTACAATGAGCAGTTCTTC. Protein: CASSYSGLANYNEQFF.

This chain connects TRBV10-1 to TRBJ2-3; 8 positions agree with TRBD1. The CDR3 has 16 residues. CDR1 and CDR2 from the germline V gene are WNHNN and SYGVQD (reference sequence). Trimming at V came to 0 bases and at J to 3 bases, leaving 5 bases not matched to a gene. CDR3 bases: TGCGCCAGCAGTGAGTCGACAGGGGTGGAGACAGATACGCAGTATTTT. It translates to CASSESTGVETDTQYF.

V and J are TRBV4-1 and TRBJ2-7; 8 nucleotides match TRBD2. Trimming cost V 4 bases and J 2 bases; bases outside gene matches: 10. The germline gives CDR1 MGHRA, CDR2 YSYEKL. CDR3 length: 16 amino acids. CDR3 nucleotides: TGCGCCAGCAGCCGAATGAGCGGGAGACGGCCCTACGAGCAGTACTTC. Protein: CASSRMSGRRPYEQYF.

CDR3 nucleotides: TGCGCCAGCAGCCAAGATATCACAGGGGGCGGAGAAAAACTGTTTTTT. It translates to CASSQDITGGGEKLFF. The chain combines TRBV4-3 with TRBJ1-4; 9 bases fit TRBD1. Germline CDR1 LGHNA, CDR2 YSLEER. Germline trimming cut 0 bases from V and 8 bases from J; bases unmatched to any gene: 7. This CDR3 is built from 16 residues.

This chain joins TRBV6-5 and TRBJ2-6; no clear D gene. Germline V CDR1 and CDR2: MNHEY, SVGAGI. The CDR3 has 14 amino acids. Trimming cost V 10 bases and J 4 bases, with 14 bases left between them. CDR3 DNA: TGTGCCACACACGCGGAAGCCGGGGCCAACGTCCTGACTTTC. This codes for CATHAEAGANVLTF.

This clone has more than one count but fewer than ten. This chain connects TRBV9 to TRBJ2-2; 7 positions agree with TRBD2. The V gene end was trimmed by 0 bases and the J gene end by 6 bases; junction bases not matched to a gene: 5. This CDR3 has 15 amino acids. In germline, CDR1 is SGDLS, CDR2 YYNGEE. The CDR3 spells CASSVGEGTAGELFF. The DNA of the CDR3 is TGTGCCAGCAGCGTAGGGGAGGGTACGGCCGGGGAGCTGTTTTTT.

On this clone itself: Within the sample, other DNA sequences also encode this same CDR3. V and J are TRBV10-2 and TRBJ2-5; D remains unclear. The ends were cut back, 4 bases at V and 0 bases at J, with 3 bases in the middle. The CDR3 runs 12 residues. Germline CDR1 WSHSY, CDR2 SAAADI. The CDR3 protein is CASSANQETQYF. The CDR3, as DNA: TGCGCCAGCAGTGCCAACCAAGAGACCCAGTACTTC.

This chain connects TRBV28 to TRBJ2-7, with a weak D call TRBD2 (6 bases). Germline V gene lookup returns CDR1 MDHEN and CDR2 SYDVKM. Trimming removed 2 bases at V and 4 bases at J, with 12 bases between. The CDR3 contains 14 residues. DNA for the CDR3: TGTGCCAGCAGTTTAAGTCAGCGGGTATACGAGCAGTACTTC. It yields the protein CASSLSQRVYEQYF.

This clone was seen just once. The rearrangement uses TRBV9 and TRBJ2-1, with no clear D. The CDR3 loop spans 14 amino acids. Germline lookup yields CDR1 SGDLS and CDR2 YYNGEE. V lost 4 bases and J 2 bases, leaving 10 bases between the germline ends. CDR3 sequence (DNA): TGTGCCAGCAGCCCACGGGCCGCCTACAATGAGCAGTTCTTC. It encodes CASSPRAAYNEQFF. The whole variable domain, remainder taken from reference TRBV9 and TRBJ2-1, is DSGVTQTPKHLITATGQRVTLRCSPRSGDLSVYWYQQSLDQGLQFLIQYYNGEERAKGNILERFSAQQFPDLHSELNLSSLELGDSALYFCASSPRAAYNEQFFGPGTRLTVL.

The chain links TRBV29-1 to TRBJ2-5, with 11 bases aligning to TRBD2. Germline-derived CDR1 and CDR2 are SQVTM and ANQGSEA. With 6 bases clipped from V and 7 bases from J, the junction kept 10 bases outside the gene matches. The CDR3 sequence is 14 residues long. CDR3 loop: CSVDPSGRYGTQYF. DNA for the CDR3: TGCAGCGTCGATCCTAGCGGGAGGTACGGGACCCAGTACTTC.

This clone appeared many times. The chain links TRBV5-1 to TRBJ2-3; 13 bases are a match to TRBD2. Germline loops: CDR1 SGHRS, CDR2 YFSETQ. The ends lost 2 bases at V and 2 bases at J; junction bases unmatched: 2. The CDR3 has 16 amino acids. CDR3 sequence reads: CASSLLAGGNTDTQYF. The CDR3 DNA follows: TGCGCCAGCAGCTTACTAGCGGGAGGGAACACAGATACGCAGTATTTT.

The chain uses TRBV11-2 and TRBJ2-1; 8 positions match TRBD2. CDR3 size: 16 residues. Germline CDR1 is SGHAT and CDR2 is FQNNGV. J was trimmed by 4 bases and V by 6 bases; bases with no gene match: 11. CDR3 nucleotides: TGTGCCAGCAGGAGAATAGCGGGGACCCGTTACAATGAGCAGTTCTTC. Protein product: CASRRIAGTRYNEQFF.

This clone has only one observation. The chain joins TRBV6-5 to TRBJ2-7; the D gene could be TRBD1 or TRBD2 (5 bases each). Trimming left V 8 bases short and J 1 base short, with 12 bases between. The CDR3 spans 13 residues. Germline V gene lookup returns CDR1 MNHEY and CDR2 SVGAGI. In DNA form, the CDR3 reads TGTGCCAGCCAGAGGGGCCCGTCCTACGAGCAGTACTTC. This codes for CASQRGPSYEQYF.

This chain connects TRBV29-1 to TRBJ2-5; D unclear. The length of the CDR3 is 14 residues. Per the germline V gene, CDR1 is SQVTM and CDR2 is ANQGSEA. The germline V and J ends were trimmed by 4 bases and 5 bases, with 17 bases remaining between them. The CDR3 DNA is TGCAGCGTTGCGCCTCAACTACTTGCGGAGACCCAGTACTTC. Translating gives CSVAPQLLAETQYF.

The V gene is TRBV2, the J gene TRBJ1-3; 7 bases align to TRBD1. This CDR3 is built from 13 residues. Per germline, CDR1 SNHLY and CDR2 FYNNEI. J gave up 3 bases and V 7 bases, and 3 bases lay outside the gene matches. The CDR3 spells CASIGQVGNTIYF. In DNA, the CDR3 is TGTGCCAGCATAGGACAGGTTGGAAACACCATATATTTT. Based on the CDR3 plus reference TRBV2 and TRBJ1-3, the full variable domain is EPEVTQTPSHQVTQMGQEVILRCVPISNHLYFYWYRQILGQKVEFLVSFYNNEISEKSEIFDDQFSVERPDGSNFTLKIRSTKLEDSAMYFCASIGQVGNTIYFGEGSWLTVV.

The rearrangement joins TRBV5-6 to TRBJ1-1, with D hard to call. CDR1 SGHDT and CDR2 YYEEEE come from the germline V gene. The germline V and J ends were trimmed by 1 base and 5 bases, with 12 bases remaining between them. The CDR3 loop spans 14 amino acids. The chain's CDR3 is CASSLLSPVTEAFF. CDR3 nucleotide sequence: TGTGCCAGCAGCTTGCTGTCGCCGGTTACTGAAGCTTTCTTT.